The rows below give T cell receptor beta chains drawn from one sample of a study of shared T cell receptors in the human thymus. Sequenced by immunoSEQ multiplex PCR; TCRdb stores in-frame clones only, minus some. The repertoire holds 700,000 or so clones, with approximately 85% as singletons. In addition, the sample was reused for a study of human thymus T cells.

The source material was thymocytes. The receptors come from a girl under two years old with a congenital heart defect. CDR3s include the opening cysteine and the closing phenylalanine or tryptophan. D genes are given only for firm matches. Part of the rows lack a size; the others show once, few, many or a class for expanded clones.

J: TRBJ1-1
size: NA
V: TRBV5-6
D: NA
CDR3: CASSSGGGVDTEAFF
DNA: TGTGCCAGCAGCTCGGGGGGTGGGGTCGACACTGAAGCTTTCTTT

J: TRBJ1-1
size: NA
V: TRBV10-3
D: NA
CDR3: CAISEDSGNTEAFF
DNA: TGTGCCATCAGTGAGGACTCTGGAAACACTGAAGCTTTCTTT

J: TRBJ1-1
size: NA
V: TRBV6-5
D: NA
CDR3: CASSYRRRDTEAFF
DNA: TGTGCCAGCAGTTACCGACGACGGGACACTGAAGCTTTCTTT

J: TRBJ1-2
size: NA
V: TRBV20-1
D: TRBD1
CDR3: CRGTGMGYTF
DNA: TGCAGGGGGACAGGGATGGGCTACACCTTC

J: TRBJ2-7
size: NA
V: TRBV18
D: NA
CDR3: CASSPRYEQYF
DNA: TGTGCCAGCTCACCTCGCTACGAGCAGTACTTC

J: TRBJ1-1
size: NA
V: TRBV7-9
D: NA
CDR3: CASTPDRTNTEAFF
DNA: TGTGCCAGCACCCCAGACAGGACGAACACTGAAGCTTTCTTT

J: TRBJ1-6
size: once
V: TRBV27
D: NA
CDR3: CASSLPGHPSNSPLHF
DNA: TGTGCCAGCAGCCTTCCGGGACACCCATCTAATTCACCCCTCCACTTT

J: TRBJ1-2
size: NA
V: TRBV19
D: NA
CDR3: CASSDGADYGYTF
DNA: TGTGCCAGTTCTGATGGGGCAGACTATGGCTACACCTTC

J: TRBJ1-2
size: NA
V: TRBV4-3
D: NA
CDR3: CASSQERIFSGGYTF
DNA: TGCGCCAGCAGCCAAGAGAGGATTTTCTCCGGGGGCTACACCTTC

J: TRBJ1-1
size: NA
V: TRBV28
D: NA
CDR3: CASSYSWNTEAFF
DNA: TGTGCCAGCAGTTACAGCTGGAACACTGAAGCTTTCTTT

J: TRBJ1-1
size: NA
V: TRBV19
D: NA
CDR3: CASREEIRRTEAFF
DNA: TGTGCCAGTAGAGAGGAGATCCGGAGAACTGAAGCTTTCTTT

J: TRBJ1-2
size: NA
V: TRBV19
D: NA
CDR3: CATRQSLTSYGYTF
DNA: TGTGCCACTAGACAGTCTCTAACCTCCTATGGCTACACCTTC

J: TRBJ1-2
size: NA
V: TRBV18
D: NA
CDR3: CASSPPDRSGYTF
DNA: TGTGCCAGCTCACCCCCCGACAGAAGCGGCTACACCTTC

J: TRBJ2-7
size: NA
V: TRBV30
D: TRBD1
CDR3: CAWSGQGYEQYF
DNA: TGTGCCTGGAGCGGACAGGGCTACGAGCAGTACTTC

J: TRBJ1-2
size: NA
V: TRBV5-1
D: TRBD1
CDR3: CASSLGGMTGESYGYTF
DNA: TGCGCCAGCAGCTTGGGAGGAATGACAGGGGAAAGCTATGGCTACACCTTC

J: TRBJ2-5
size: NA
V: TRBV5-1
D: TRBD2
CDR3: CASSLGRGETQYF
DNA: TGCGCCAGCAGCTTGGGGCGGGGGGAGACCCAGTACTTC

J: TRBJ2-1
size: once
V: TRBV10-2
D: TRBD1
CDR3: CASSEQSTGGNDNEQFF
DNA: TGCGCCAGCAGTGAGCAGAGTACAGGGGGTAATGACAATGAGCAGTTCTTC

J: TRBJ1-4
size: NA
V: TRBV27
D: TRBD1
CDR3: CASRDRGLREKLFF
DNA: TGTGCCAGCAGAGACAGGGGTTTGAGGGAAAAACTGTTTTTT

J: TRBJ2-3
size: NA
V: TRBV5-1
D: NA
CDR3: CASKGFPDTQYF
DNA: TGCGCCAGCAAGGGGTTCCCAGATACGCAGTATTTT

J: TRBJ1-2
size: NA
V: TRBV6-1
D: NA
CDR3: CASSELERKGSSYTF
DNA: TGTGCCAGCAGTGAATTAGAGCGGAAGGGCTCTAGCTACACCTTC

J: TRBJ2-7
size: once
V: TRBV5-1
D: TRBD1
CDR3: CASSLLDRGPSYEQYF
DNA: TGCGCCAGCAGCTTGTTAGACAGGGGCCCTTCCTACGAGCAGTACTTC

J: TRBJ2-3
size: NA
V: TRBV13
D: TRBD2
CDR3: CASSGPGGRGTQYF
DNA: TGTGCCAGCAGCGGCCCGGGGGGGCGGGGTACGCAGTATTTT

J: TRBJ1-2
size: NA
V: TRBV5-1
D: NA
CDR3: CASSLGPGDGDYGYTF
DNA: TGCGCCAGCAGCTTGGGGCCAGGGGATGGGGACTATGGCTACACCTTC

J: TRBJ2-1
size: NA
V: TRBV7-8
D: NA
CDR3: CASSLHRNESYNEQFF
DNA: TGTGCCAGCAGCTTACACAGAAATGAATCCTACAATGAGCAGTTCTTC

J: TRBJ1-1
size: NA
V: TRBV10-3
D: NA
CDR3: CAITKFIGGNTEAFF
DNA: TGTGCCATCACGAAGTTTATCGGAGGGAACACTGAAGCTTTCTTT

J: TRBJ1-2
size: NA
V: TRBV21-1
D: NA
CDR3: CASSTSAPRTGGYGYTF
DNA: TGTGCCAGCAGCACCTCGGCCCCCCGGACAGGGGGCTATGGCTACACCTTC

J: TRBJ2-2
size: NA
V: TRBV5-6
D: NA
CDR3: CASSLANSGELFF
DNA: TGTGCCAGCAGCTTGGCCAATTCCGGGGAGCTGTTTTTT

J: TRBJ1-1
size: NA
V: TRBV11-1
D: TRBD1
CDR3: CASSLDPGTGGAFF
DNA: TGTGCCAGCAGCTTAGATCCAGGGACAGGGGGAGCTTTCTTT